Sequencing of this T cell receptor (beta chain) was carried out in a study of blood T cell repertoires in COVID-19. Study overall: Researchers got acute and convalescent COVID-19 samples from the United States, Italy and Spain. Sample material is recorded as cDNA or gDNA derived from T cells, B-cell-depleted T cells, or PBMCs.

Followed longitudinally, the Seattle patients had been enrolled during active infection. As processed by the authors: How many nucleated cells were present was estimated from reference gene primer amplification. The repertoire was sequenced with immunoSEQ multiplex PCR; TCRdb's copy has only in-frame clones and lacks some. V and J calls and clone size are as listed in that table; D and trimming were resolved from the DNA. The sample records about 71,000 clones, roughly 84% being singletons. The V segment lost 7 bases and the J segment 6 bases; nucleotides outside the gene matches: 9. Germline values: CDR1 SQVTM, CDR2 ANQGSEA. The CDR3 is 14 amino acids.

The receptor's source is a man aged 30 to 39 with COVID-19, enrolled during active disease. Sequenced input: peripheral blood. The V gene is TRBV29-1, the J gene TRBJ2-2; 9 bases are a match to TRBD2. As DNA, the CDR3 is TGCAGCGGGGGGGTTAGCGGGAGTGCCGGGGAGCTGTTTTTT. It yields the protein CSGGVSGSAGELFF.